The 11 T cell receptor beta chains below come from one sample, sequenced in a study of Graves' ophthalmopathy and Graves' hyperthyroidism. Amplification from RNA transcripts yielded the TCR beta CDR3 regions. Second-round multiplex PCR came after a first-round RT-PCR that employed HTBI primers. TCRdb called the multiplex PCR reads again in MiXCR, with one record for every CDR3 protein. The sample carries around 1,000,000 distinct CDR3 sequences, 35% to 40% recorded once. Sequencing was done on a sample of peripheral blood or thyroid tissue (not recorded which). The receptors were sampled from an adult man with Graves' hyperthyroidism.

This clonotype appeared once. Since a much larger clone is just one base distant, this may be a read error. This chain joins TRBV20-1 and TRBJ2-7; D is unclear. This CDR3 comprises 13 residues. Germline-derived CDR1 and CDR2 are DFQATT and SNEGSKA (reference sequence). CDR3 residues: CSGRGVPHYEQYF. CDR3 DNA sequence: TGCAGTGGTAGAGGAGTCCCCCACTACGAGCAGTACTTC.

The chain combines TRBV2 with TRBJ1-2, with 8 nucleotides matching TRBD1. In germline, CDR1 is SNHLY, CDR2 FYNNEI. With 3 bases clipped from V and 6 bases from J, the junction kept 3 bases outside the gene matches. The CDR3 has 13 amino acids. CDR3 nucleotides: TGTGCCAGCAGTGACAGGGGGCTCGATGGCTACACCTTC. It translates to CASSDRGLDGYTF.

This clonotype was counted ten times or more. V and J are TRBV7-9 and TRBJ2-7, with no clear D. The CDR3 consists of 16 residues. Between the trimmed V and J ends, which lost 1 base and 3 bases, there was a span of 16 bases. From germline, CDR1 is SEHNR and CDR2 FQNEAQ (reference sequence). The CDR3 spells CASSLGRERGHYEQYF. In DNA form, the CDR3 reads TGTGCCAGCAGCTTAGGAAGGGAAAGAGGTCACTACGAGCAGTACTTC.

The sample holds a few counts of this clonotype. The J gene is TRBJ1-1, the V gene TRBV6-5; TRBD1 is a possible D gene (5 bases). The CDR3 is 15 residues long. The germline V gene has CDR1 MNHEY and CDR2 SVGAGI. Trimming took 7 bases from V and 1 from J, leaving 16 bases between them. CDR3 protein: CASKPTLTGNTEAFF. CDR3 DNA sequence: TGTGCCAGCAAACCAACCTTAACAGGGAACACTGAAGCTTTCTTT.

The rearrangement joins TRBV19 to TRBJ2-7; no clear D gene. This CDR3 has 13 amino acids. Germline V CDR1 and CDR2: LNHDA, SQIVND (reference sequence). V was pared by 3 bases and J by 1 base, with 7 bases between. The CDR3 bases are TGTGCCAGTAGTATTGAACTATCCTACGAGCAGTACTTC. Translated: CASSIELSYEQYF.

The chain recombines TRBV9 with TRBJ2-7, with D tentatively TRBD2 (5 bases). The CDR3 is made up of 16 amino acids. Germline V gene sequence: CDR1 SGDLS, CDR2 YYNGEE. V shed 7 bases and J shed 0 bases, with 20 bases lying between them. CDR3: CASSPLGRRNSYEQYF. In DNA form, the CDR3 reads TGTGCCAGCTCACCACTAGGTAGGCGAAACTCCTACGAGCAGTACTTC.

This clonotype has a count of ten or more. The chain recombines TRBV14 with TRBJ1-4; D remains ambiguous. Trimming shortened V by 6 bases and J by 7 bases, and 12 bases separated the two germline ends. The CDR3 has 13 residues. Germline CDR1 is SGHDN and CDR2 is FVKESK. CDR3 DNA: TGTGCCAGCAGTGCTGTTTCTGGTGAAAAACTGTTTTTT. As protein: CASSAVSGEKLFF.

This clonotype has at least ten counts. V gene TRBV29-1 combines with J gene TRBJ1-2; 8 bases align to TRBD1. This CDR3 contains 13 residues. With 8 bases clipped from V and 8 bases from J, the junction kept 13 bases outside the gene matches. Germline V gene data show CDR1 as SQVTM and CDR2 as ANQGSEA. In DNA, the CDR3 is TGCAGCAGTCCCCTAGACAGGGGAGTCGGCTACACCTTC. Encoded protein: CSSPLDRGVGYTF.

This clonotype was found many times. The gene calls are TRBV20-1 and TRBJ1-2, with D possibly matching TRBD1 (5 bases). The CDR3 loop spans 12 amino acids. Germline lookup yields CDR1 DFQATT and CDR2 SNEGSKA (reference sequence). With 3 bases removed from V and 7 bases from J, the gap between germline ends came to 12 bases. CDR3 DNA: TGCAGTGCTAGGTCTGGGGGTTTTGGCTACACCTTC. Its protein product is CSARSGGFGYTF.

This clonotype has a count of ten or more. This chain joins TRBV20-1 and TRBJ2-5, with 9 nucleotides matching TRBD2. Trimming removed 3 bases from V and 1 base from J; junction bases left unmatched: 6. The germline CDR1 and CDR2 sequences are DFQATT and SNEGSKA (reference sequence). This CDR3 has 15 amino acids. Written as DNA, the CDR3 is TGCAGTGCTAGGCCCAGCGGGAGGCTCCAAGAGACCCAGTACTTC. It translates to CSARPSGRLQETQYF.

This clonotype appeared a few times. The chain couples TRBV10-3 to TRBJ1-1; tentatively, D is TRBD1 (5 bases). Trimming left V 0 bases short and J 0 bases short, with 14 bases between. Germline lookup yields CDR1 ENHRY and CDR2 SYGVKD. The CDR3 sequence is 17 residues long. The DNA for the CDR3 is TGTGCCATCAGTGAGTCCTCGACAGAGAGCATGAACACTGAAGCTTTCTTT. It is translated as CAISESSTESMNTEAFF.